This is a list of T cell receptor beta chains from one sample in a study of blood T cells in healthy people across ages. From the 5' RACE reads, TCRdb called clonotypes with MiXCR, one entry per CDR3 protein. The data hold roughly 1.9 million distinct CDR3 sequences, with roughly two fifths observed a single time. Source material: blood. The receptors derive from a human donor in good health. Both conserved end residues are part of each CDR3. A D gene is named only where the DNA matches it firmly. Not every row has a clone size; where given, it reads once, few, many or a size class.

D gene	V gene	clone size	J gene	CDR3 DNA	CDR3 protein
-	TRBV7-9	-	TRBJ2-7	TGTGCCAGCAACCCCGGGCTGGGGTACGAGCAGTACTTC	CASNPGLGYEQYF
-	TRBV28	-	TRBJ2-4	TGTGCCAGCAGCCGACCTGCCGGGGCCAAAAACATTCAGTACTTC	CASSRPAGAKNIQYF
-	TRBV12-3/TRBV12-4	-	TRBJ1-4	TGTGCCAGCAGTCTGCGGCGGGACATGGCCGCAACTAATGAAAAACTGTTTTTT	CASSLRRDMAATNEKLFF
-	TRBV7-2	-	TRBJ1-2	TGTGCCAGCACCCTGGACCCCAACGGGAACTATGGCTACACCTTC	CASTLDPNGNYGYTF
TRBD1	TRBV6-5	-	TRBJ1-5	TGTGCCAGCAGACCCGGGACAGGGGGCTTTCAGCCCCAGCATTTT	CASRPGTGGFQPQHF
-	TRBV12-3/TRBV12-4	once	TRBJ2-3	TGTGCCAGCAGTTTAGGTCATGCAGATGCGCAGTATTTT	CASSLGHADAQYF
-	TRBV20-1	-	TRBJ1-2	TGCAGTGCTAGGGACCGACTGACCTTTAACTATGGCTACACCTTC	CSARDRLTFNYGYTF
-	TRBV29-1	-	TRBJ2-5	TGCAGCGTTGAAGGTCCACGGTCGGCCGGCGGTTGGGAGCAGTACTTC	CSVEGPRSAGGWEQYF
-	TRBV27	-	TRBJ1-2	TGTGCCAGCACTTCAGGGACGTGGCACGGCTACACCTTC	CASTSGTWHGYTF
-	TRBV25-1	-	TRBJ1-4	TGTGCCAGCAGTCCCCCGAGACCGTTAGAAAAACTGTTTTTT	CASSPPRPLEKLFF
-	TRBV29-1	-	TRBJ1-1	TGCAGCGTTATCCGACAGCTGAACACTGAAGCTTTCTTT	CSVIRQLNTEAFF
-	TRBV6-1	-	TRBJ1-5	TGTGCCAGCGAATACGACAGAAATAGCAATCAGCCCCAGCATTTT	CASEYDRNSNQPQHF
-	TRBV6-2/TRBV6-3	few	TRBJ1-5	TGTGCCAGCAGTTACGAGGGGATCAGCAATCAGCCCCAGCATTTT	CASSYEGISNQPQHF
-	TRBV6-5	many	TRBJ2-7	TGTGCCAGCAGCCGCTCGGGGACCTACGAGCAGTACTTC	CASSRSGTYEQYF
TRBD2	TRBV29-1	few	TRBJ2-5	TGCAGCGTGAGGGGTCCGGGGGGGAAAGAGACCCAGTACTTC	CSVRGPGGKETQYF
-	TRBV20-1	few	TRBJ2-5	TGCAGTGCTAGAGCTACTGGGGGTGTAGAGACCCAGTACTTC	CSARATGGVETQYF
-	TRBV6-1	-	TRBJ1-1	TGTGCCAGCAGTGACCCGTGGACTGAAGCTTTCTTT	CASSDPWTEAFF
TRBD1	TRBV7-9	few	TRBJ1-2	TGTGCCAGCAGCTTAGCGTGGACAAGGACAGGGGGCTACACCTTC	CASSLAWTRTGGYTF
-	TRBV18	few	TRBJ2-3	TGTGCCAGCTCACCTCCAAAGTATGATACGCAGTATTTT	CASSPPKYDTQYF
-	TRBV29-1	-	TRBJ1-2	TGCAGCGTTCAACGGAAACTCACCTATGGCTACACCTTC	CSVQRKLTYGYTF
-	TRBV29-1	-	TRBJ1-1	TGCAGCGTTGGTGGGTTAGGGCAGGGTGGTACTGAAGCTTTCTTT	CSVGGLGQGGTEAFF
-	TRBV5-1	-	TRBJ2-5	TGCGCCAGCAGCCTGCCCTCGCTAGCGAACCAAGAGACCCAGTACTTC	CASSLPSLANQETQYF
-	TRBV6-5	-	TRBJ1-2	TGTGCCAGCGGCGCTCCCCTCAATCTGAGAGGCTACACCTTC	CASGAPLNLRGYTF
-	TRBV30	-	TRBJ2-1	TGTGCCTTCAACCCCGACAGAGCCTACAATGAGCAGTTCTTC	CAFNPDRAYNEQFF
TRBD1	TRBV20-1	-	TRBJ2-7	TGCAGTGCCAACTCCGGGACAGGACACTACGAGCAGTACTTC	CSANSGTGHYEQYF
-	TRBV29-1	-	TRBJ1-2	TGCAGCGTTGAAGAGGGACTGCACTATGGCTACACCTTC	CSVEEGLHYGYTF
-	TRBV7-2	-	TRBJ2-4	TGTGCCAGCAGCATGACTAGTATGGCCAAAAACATTCAGTACTTC	CASSMTSMAKNIQYF
-	TRBV2	-	TRBJ2-7	TGTGCCAGCAAACGGACAACCTATCTCTACGAGCAGTACTTC	CASKRTTYLYEQYF
-	TRBV20-1	-	TRBJ1-2	TGCAGTGCTAGAGATCTGACCGGGGATAGGGACTATGGCTACACCTTC	CSARDLTGDRDYGYTF
-	TRBV11-2	once	TRBJ2-2	TGTGCCAGCAGGCCCCCAGGGCGGTCCGGGGAGCTGTTTTTT	CASRPPGRSGELFF
-	TRBV27	many	TRBJ2-7	TGTGCCAGCAGTTTAGTCCGGGGTTACGAGCAGTACTTC	CASSLVRGYEQYF
TRBD2	TRBV27	few	TRBJ2-3	TGTGCCAGCAGTCGACTAGCGGGGTACACAGATACGCAGTATTTT	CASSRLAGYTDTQYF
-	TRBV9	many	TRBJ2-4	TGTGCCAGCAGCGTAGACCAGACAAACATTCAGTACTTC	CASSVDQTNIQYF
-	TRBV7-2	-	TRBJ2-1	TGTGCCAGCAGCTTATGGGCCTCTGAGCAGTTCTTC	CASSLWASEQFF
-	TRBV20-1	few	TRBJ2-5	TGCAGTGCTAGAGGGCCCCTCGGTTATACCCAGTACTTC	CSARGPLGYTQYF
-	TRBV6-5	-	TRBJ2-3	TGTGCCACAAGGGAAGCGTCAGATACGCAGTATTTT	CATREASDTQYF
-	TRBV24-1	-	TRBJ2-1	TGTGCCACCAGTGATTTGAGCGGGTTCCGTATTGAGCAGTTCTTC	CATSDLSGFRIEQFF
-	TRBV20-1	-	TRBJ2-7	TGCAGTGCTAGAGGGGGGGTCGAGCAGTACTTC	CSARGGVEQYF
-	TRBV9	few	TRBJ2-3	TGTGCCAGCAGCGTAGTGGGGAGGAACACAGATACGCAGTATTTT	CASSVVGRNTDTQYF
-	TRBV5-1	-	TRBJ1-2	TGCGCCAGCAGCTTAGACCAACTTGGTAGTTACACCTTC	CASSLDQLGSYTF
-	TRBV4-1	-	TRBJ1-6	TGCGCCAGCAGCCAAGATGTCCGGTACAGTATTGATTCACCCCTCCACTTT	CASSQDVRYSIDSPLHF
TRBD2	TRBV10-3	-	TRBJ2-3	TGTGCCATCGGGTCGGGGGGGCTCCGTGGCGATACGCAGTATTTT	CAIGSGGLRGDTQYF
-	TRBV13	few	TRBJ2-7	TGTGCCAGCAGCCAACAGAGGGGACCCGAGCAGTACTTC	CASSQQRGPEQYF